Listed here are 17 T cell receptor beta chains from one sample, sequenced in a study of human T cells and chemical hapten exposure. Time point reported: patch test 1, 2 weeks after DPC sensitization. Sample treatment: therapeutic diphenylcyclopropenone sensitization with weekly scalp DPC. TCRdb itself ran the RACE reads through MiXCR, one entry per CDR3 protein. The data hold tens of thousands of distinct CDR3 sequences, with 9.3% observed a single time. The sample was whole blood, taken in connection with sensitization to the hapten diphenylcyclopropenone (DPC). The source is a woman in her forties or fifties with alopecia areata. Some clones in this sample may be carry-over from other donors' samples.

The V call is TRBV29-1, the J call TRBJ1-3; the D is unclear. This CDR3 has 12 residues. V lost 3 bases and J 3 bases, leaving 6 bases between the germline ends. The germline V gene encodes CDR1 SQVTM and CDR2 ANQGSEA. The CDR3 DNA follows: TGCAGCGTTGATGCCGGTGGAAACACCATATATTTT. Translated, it gives CSVDAGGNTIYF.

This clonotype has at least ten counts. The chain links TRBV20-1 to TRBJ1-1; D remains ambiguous. V lost 0 bases, J lost 7 bases, and 15 bases lay in between. The CDR3 contains 14 residues. Looked up from germline, CDR1 is DFQATT and CDR2 is SNEGSKA (reference sequence). As DNA, the CDR3 is TGCAGTGCTAGAGATGCCAGCCGATGGGGTGAAGCTTTCTTT. Its translation: CSARDASRWGEAFF.

The table lists this clonotype with many counts. CDR3 nucleotide sequence: TGTGCCAGCAGCCAGAGCACATTCATGAACACTGAAGCTTTCTTT. Its translation is CASSQSTFMNTEAFF. The V gene is TRBV5-4, the J gene TRBJ1-1; D call uncertain. Trimming took 4 bases from V and 0 from J, leaving 13 bases between them. This CDR3 is built from 15 residues. Looked up from germline, CDR1 is SGHNT and CDR2 is YYREEE (reference sequence).

This clonotype showed up many times. This chain joins TRBV4-1 and TRBJ2-3, with unresolved D. From germline, CDR1 is MGHRA and CDR2 YSYEKL. The V end lost 1 base, the J end lost 0 bases, and 14 bases lay between the germline ends. The CDR3 is 17 amino acids. This CDR3 reads CASSQGSWLNSTDTQYF. DNA of the CDR3: TGCGCCAGCAGCCAAGGCTCCTGGTTGAATAGCACAGATACGCAGTATTTT.

A few counts support this clonotype. The CDR3 region is CASSPMIMDEQFF. The CDR3 nucleotides read TGTGCCAGCAGCCCCATGATTATGGATGAGCAGTTCTTC. V gene TRBV7-8 combines with J gene TRBJ2-1, with D unresolved. There are 13 residues in the CDR3. CDR1 is SGHVS and CDR2 is FQNEAQ in the germline V gene. V was pared by 5 bases and J by 8 bases, with 13 bases between.

This clonotype was detected many times. This chain uses TRBV21-1 with TRBJ2-7; TRBD2 was called by the table and not checked on the DNA. TRBV21-1 is marked as a pseudogene. This CDR3 spans 14 amino acids. For the CDR3, the DNA is TGTGCCAGCAGCAAAAGGGCACCGAACTACGAGCAGTACTTC. Its translation: CASSKRAPNYEQYF.

V is TRBV20-1 and J is TRBJ2-7, with 8 nucleotides matching TRBD2. J was trimmed by 13 bases and V by 3 bases; bases with no gene match: 8. The CDR3 loop spans 11 amino acids. Germline lookup yields CDR1 DFQATT and CDR2 SNEGSKA (reference sequence). CDR3 residues: CSASSLAGPYF. CDR3 bases: TGCAGTGCTAGTAGTCTAGCGGGTCCCTACTTC.

This clonotype was seen many times. V and J are TRBV29-1 and TRBJ2-5, with D unclear. This CDR3 contains 11 residues. The ends were cut back, 3 bases at V and 4 bases at J, with 6 bases in the middle. Germline V gives CDR1 SQVTM, CDR2 ANQGSEA. The CDR3, as DNA: TGCAGCGTTGAGGATGGAGAGACCCAGTACTTC. Protein sequence: CSVEDGETQYF.

This clonotype was detected many times. V and J are TRBV7-6 and TRBJ1-1; possible D gene TRBD1, 5 bases. The germline gives CDR1 SGHVS, CDR2 FNYEAQ. Trimming took off 5 bases at V and 2 bases at J, with 9 bases between the two ends. The CDR3 spans 13 residues. CDR3 sequence: CASSVDRNTEAFF. The CDR3 DNA sequence: TGTGCCAGCAGCGTCGACAGAAACACTGAAGCTTTCTTT.

Ten or more counts support this clonotype. This chain joins TRBV29-1 and TRBJ2-2; no clear D gene. This CDR3 comprises 13 residues. The V end lost 1 base, the J end lost 2 bases, and 5 bases lay between the germline ends. The V gene's germline CDR1 is SQVTM and CDR2 ANQGSEA. The CDR3 protein is CSVEVYNTGELFF. In nucleotides, the CDR3 is TGCAGCGTTGAAGTTTACAACACCGGGGAGCTGTTTTTT.

This clonotype occurred a few times. The V call is TRBV29-1, the J call TRBJ2-6; weak D call: TRBD1 (6 bases). The V and J ends lost 1 base and 3 bases respectively, with 16 bases between them. In germline, CDR1 is SQVTM, CDR2 ANQGSEA. The CDR3 contains 17 residues. The CDR3 sequence is CSVEVGPGAHGANVLTF. The CDR3, as DNA: TGCAGCGTTGAAGTGGGGCCAGGGGCCCATGGGGCCAACGTCCTGACTTTC.

This clonotype has ten or more counts. The chain uses TRBV11-2 and TRBJ2-3, with D hard to call. The V gene lost 0 bases and the J gene lost 6 bases, with 7 bases spanning the gap. The CDR3 consists of 13 residues. Germline CDR1 is SGHAT and CDR2 is FQNNGV. The CDR3, as DNA: TGTGCCAGCAGCTTAGAGTTCGTGGATACGCAGTATTTT. This codes for CASSLEFVDTQYF.

This clonotype showed up many times. CDR3 loop: CASSQDVGQPQHF. The CDR3 nucleotides are TGTGCCAGCAGCCAAGATGTGGGACAGCCCCAGCATTTT. V and J are TRBV3-1 and TRBJ1-5; D is uncertain. V dropped 0 bases and J dropped 7 bases, with 7 bases sitting between them. CDR3 length: 13 residues. The V gene's germline CDR1 is LGHDT and CDR2 YNNKEL (reference sequence).

Only a few counts were recorded for this clonotype. The rearrangement uses TRBV20-1 and TRBJ1-1; D might be TRBD1 (6 bases). CDR1 and CDR2 from the germline V gene are DFQATT and SNEGSKA (reference sequence). This CDR3 is 15 amino acids long. Between the trimmed V and J ends, which lost 1 base and 4 bases, there was a span of 16 bases. This CDR3 is CSARVHRQGLTEAFF. The CDR3 coding sequence is TGCAGTGCTAGAGTCCATCGGCAGGGGCTCACTGAAGCTTTCTTT.

The table lists this clonotype with many counts. The V and J genes are TRBV7-9 and TRBJ2-3, with D perhaps being TRBD1 or TRBD2 (5 bases each). Trimming stripped 5 bases from V and 0 bases from J, with 12 bases between. The CDR3 extends over 15 amino acids. The germline CDR1 and CDR2 sequences are SEHNR and FQNEAQ (reference sequence). The CDR3 region is CASSPRWGSTDTQYF. In nucleotides, the CDR3 is TGTGCCAGCAGCCCCCGTTGGGGGAGCACAGATACGCAGTATTTT.

This clonotype was counted ten times or more. The chain employs TRBV7-2 and TRBJ2-5; TRBD1 aligns across 7 bases. The V segment lost 5 bases and the J segment 1 base; nucleotides outside the gene matches: 4. Germline CDR1 SGHTA, CDR2 FQGNSA. CDR3 length equals 14 residues. Here the CDR3 DNA reads TGTGCCAGCAGCCCCGGGACAGCCCAAGAGACCCAGTACTTC. This sequence encodes CASSPGTAQETQYF.

This clonotype is judged medium-sized (0.01 to 0.1%). This chain connects TRBV7-7 to TRBJ2-5; 9 bases are a match to TRBD1. Germline assignment: CDR1 SSHAT and CDR2 FNYEAQ (reference sequence). The J segment lost 6 bases and the V segment lost 5 bases, leaving 4 bases of the junction unmatched. The CDR3 is 13 residues long. CDR3 DNA sequence: TGTGCCAGCAGCCCAGGGACAGGGCAGACCCAGTACTTC. Protein sequence: CASSPGTGQTQYF.